These 22 T cell receptor beta chains were all obtained from the same sample, sequenced in a study of graft-versus-host responses after intestinal transplantation. This table comes from immunoSEQ multiplex PCR, and its TCRdb copy is limited to in-frame clones, with some not included. The table records about 25,000 clones, 80% to 95% of them present only once. Sequencing was performed on PBMCs, taken 18 days after transplant. Source of these receptors: a human patient who received an intestinal transplant, so some T cells may come from the graft donor.

The V and J genes are TRBV7-9 and TRBJ2-7; no definite D call. Trimming left V 1 base short and J 4 bases short, with 5 bases between. The V gene's germline CDR1 is SEHNR and CDR2 FQNEAQ (reference sequence). The CDR3 length is 12 residues. The CDR3, as DNA: TGTGCCAGCAGCTTAGGGTCGTACGAGCAGTACTTC. Its protein is CASSLGSYEQYF.

This rearrangement joins TRBV19 to TRBJ2-5, with D unresolved. The V gene lost 5 bases and the J gene lost 4 bases, with 11 bases spanning the gap. The CDR3 sequence is 13 residues long. From germline, CDR1 is LNHDA and CDR2 SQIVND (reference sequence). The DNA of the CDR3 is TGTGCCAGTAGTCCCTTTGTTTCAGAGACCCAGTACTTC. Translation gives CASSPFVSETQYF.

CDR3 residues: CASSSPQDLSSTDTQYF. In DNA form, the CDR3 reads TGTGCCAGCAGTTCCCCCCAGGACCTCTCTAGCACAGATACGCAGTATTTT. V usage is TRBV27 and J usage is TRBJ2-3, with D unresolved. Germline lookup yields CDR1 MNHEY and CDR2 SMNVEV (reference sequence). The V end was cut by 4 bases, the J end by 0 bases, with 17 bases between. The CDR3 runs 17 residues.

V and J are TRBV27 and TRBJ2-1; 10 bases line up with TRBD2. Germline assignment: CDR1 MNHEY and CDR2 SMNVEV (reference sequence). The CDR3 has 20 residues. J was trimmed by 3 bases and V by 6 bases; bases with no gene match: 20. The CDR3 DNA is TGTGCCAGCAGAAGATCCAGGGGTAGGCTAGCGGGGGAATACTACAATGAGCAGTTCTTC. Amino acid sequence: CASRRSRGRLAGEYYNEQFF.

V is TRBV19 and J is TRBJ2-5; D call uncertain. CDR1 and CDR2 (germline): LNHDA, SQIVND (reference sequence). Between the trimmed V and J ends, which lost 11 bases and 2 bases, there was a span of 15 bases. The CDR3 totals 13 residues. The CDR3, as DNA: TGTGCCGGCTGCTTGTGGGAACAAGAGACCCAGTACTTC. This sequence encodes CAGCLWEQETQYF.

The chain links TRBV29-1 to TRBJ2-2, with D perhaps TRBD1 (5 bases). This CDR3 spans 12 amino acids. Germline V gene lookup returns CDR1 SQVTM and CDR2 ANQGSEA. V dropped 7 bases and J dropped 1 base, with 7 bases sitting between them. CDR3 in amino acids: CSATENTGELFF. CDR3 DNA sequence: TGCAGCGCGACAGAGAACACCGGGGAGCTGTTTTTT.

J is TRBJ1-2 and V is TRBV27, with TRBD1 as a possible D gene (6 bases). The V and J ends lost 8 bases and 4 bases respectively, with 20 bases between them. Germline values: CDR1 MNHEY, CDR2 SMNVEV (reference sequence). This CDR3 is 15 amino acids long. The CDR3 sequence: CASGPGAKGLYGYTF. CDR3 DNA: TGTGCCAGCGGTCCAGGGGCGAAGGGTCTCTATGGCTACACCTTC.

This clone was seen just once. The gene calls are TRBV27 and TRBJ2-7, with D perhaps matching TRBD1 (5 bases). The CDR3 spans 16 residues. V lost 3 bases to trimming and J lost 3 bases, with 18 bases between them. Per germline, CDR1 MNHEY and CDR2 SMNVEV (reference sequence). The CDR3 reads CASSLWFGLQGYEQYF. CDR3 nucleotide sequence: TGTGCCAGCAGTTTGTGGTTCGGTCTCCAGGGCTACGAGCAGTACTTC.

The rearrangement joins TRBV7-9 to TRBJ2-1; D is ambiguous. V lost 5 bases and J 2 bases, leaving 13 bases between the germline ends. Germline V gene sequence: CDR1 SEHNR, CDR2 FQNEAQ (reference sequence). This CDR3 is built from 15 residues. As DNA, the CDR3 is TGTGCCAGCAGCAAGACCGCTTCCACCTACAATGAGCAGTTCTTC. This translates into CASSKTASTYNEQFF.

This clone was seen only once. V usage is TRBV5-1 and J usage is TRBJ2-7; 8 bases agree with TRBD2. The junction had 3 bases not matched to a gene; V was cut back by 0 bases and J by 4 bases. The CDR3 has 14 residues. The germline gives CDR1 SGHRS, CDR2 YFSETQ. Here the CDR3 reads CASSLGSSGYEQYF. CDR3 coding DNA: TGCGCCAGCAGCTTGGGGTCTAGCGGGTACGAGCAGTACTTC. Variable domain in full (rest from reference TRBV5-1 and TRBJ2-7): KAGVTQTPRYLIKTRGQQVTLSCSPISGHRSVSWYQQTPGQGLQFLFEYFSETQRNKGNFPGRFSGRQFSNSRSEMNVSTLELGDSALYLCASSLGSSGYEQYFGPGTRLTVT.

This rearrangement joins TRBV13 to TRBJ1-1, with D maybe TRBD1 (6 bases). CDR3 size: 13 residues. Trimming shortened V by 5 bases and J by 11 bases, and 18 bases separated the two germline ends. Germline lookup yields CDR1 PRHDT and CDR2 FYEKMQ (reference sequence). DNA of the CDR3: TGTGCCAGCAGCCCAGGGGTAGGGCTTGGGGCTTTCTTT. Translation gives CASSPGVGLGAFF.

The chain employs TRBV4-2 and TRBJ1-3; D gene uncertain. Germline CDR1 is LGHNA and CDR2 is YNFKEQ. The CDR3 is 18 amino acids. V shed 1 base and J shed 0 bases, with 16 bases lying between them. The CDR3 bases are TGTGCCAGCAGCCAAGGGGCACTGGCCACCTCCTCTGGAAACACCATATATTTT. Protein product: CASSQGALATSSGNTIYF.

The gene calls are TRBV27 and TRBJ2-7; 7 nucleotides agree with TRBD2. Germline V lookup: CDR1 MNHEY, CDR2 SMNVEV (reference sequence). Trimming took 3 bases from V and 7 from J; bases not matched to a gene: 9. The CDR3 loop spans 14 amino acids. This CDR3 is CASSLGLRGGEQYF. The DNA of the CDR3 is TGTGCCAGCAGTTTGGGTCTCCGGGGAGGGGAGCAGTACTTC.

The rearrangement joins TRBV10-3 to TRBJ1-1, with TRBD1 matching 7 bases. The CDR3 sequence is 15 residues long. Germline values: CDR1 ENHRY, CDR2 SYGVKD. V shed 10 bases, J shed 5 bases, and the junction held 16 bases outside the gene matches. The CDR3: CATHAASGGDTEAFF. The CDR3, as DNA: TGTGCCACGCACGCCGCATCAGGGGGAGATACTGAAGCTTTCTTT.

J is TRBJ2-7 and V is TRBV7-2, with D unclear. V gave up 5 bases and J gave up 4 bases, with 15 bases separating them. The CDR3 covers 14 residues. Germline lookup yields CDR1 SGHTA and CDR2 FQGNSA. The CDR3 DNA is TGTGCCAGCAGCCCAAGTAGAGTACGGTACGAGCAGTACTTC. Protein: CASSPSRVRYEQYF.

The chain links TRBV11-2 to TRBJ2-1, with 9 bases fitting TRBD2. Germline V gene lookup returns CDR1 SGHAT and CDR2 FQNNGV. The CDR3 contains 16 residues. Trimming took 0 bases from V and 7 from J; bases not matched to a gene: 7. The CDR3 reads CASSLEASGVSNEQFF. In DNA, the CDR3 is TGTGCCAGCAGCTTAGAAGCTAGCGGGGTATCAAATGAGCAGTTCTTC.

This sequence joins TRBV27 and TRBJ2-5; possible D gene TRBD2, 7 bases. Looked up from germline, CDR1 is MNHEY and CDR2 is SMNVEV (reference sequence). This CDR3 is 14 amino acids long. Trimming took off 6 bases at V and 5 bases at J, with 16 bases between the two ends. The CDR3 DNA follows: TGTGCCAGCAGGGGGGGGGACACTTTGGAGACCCAGTACTTC. Translation gives CASRGGDTLETQYF.

This sequence joins TRBV28 and TRBJ1-3; D is uncertain. The ends were cut back, 3 bases at V and 8 bases at J, with 11 bases in the middle. The CDR3 has 13 residues. Per the germline V gene, CDR1 is MDHEN and CDR2 is SYDVKM. The CDR3 loop is CASSFAAGDTIYF. CDR3 in DNA: TGTGCCAGCAGTTTTGCTGCGGGAGACACCATATATTTT.

This chain connects TRBV27 to TRBJ2-3; D gene uncertain. Germline CDR1 MNHEY, CDR2 SMNVEV (reference sequence). This CDR3 is 12 amino acids long. The V end was cut by 6 bases, the J end by 4 bases, with 8 bases between. Written as DNA, the CDR3 is TGTGCCAGCAGCCCTTCTTCAGATACGCAGTATTTT. Translating it yields CASSPSSDTQYF.

The chain couples TRBV9 to TRBJ2-7; 9 nucleotides line up with TRBD1. V lost 0 bases and J lost 2; bases outside the gene matches: 3. Looked up from germline, CDR1 is SGDLS and CDR2 is YYNGEE. This CDR3 has 15 residues. CDR3: CASSVAGTGPYEQYF. The CDR3 DNA follows: TGTGCCAGCAGCGTAGCCGGGACAGGGCCCTACGAGCAGTACTTC. Complete variable domain (other parts from reference TRBV9 and TRBJ2-7): DSGVTQTPKHLITATGQRVTLRCSPRSGDLSVYWYQQSLDQGLQFLIQYYNGEERAKGNILERFSAQQFPDLHSELNLSSLELGDSALYFCASSVAGTGPYEQYFGPGTRLTVT.

This clone appeared a few times. The gene calls are TRBV11-3 and TRBJ1-4; D gene ambiguous. Trimming took off 5 bases at V and 3 bases at J, with 16 bases between the two ends. The germline CDR1 and CDR2 sequences are SGHNT and YENEEA. This CDR3 spans 16 amino acids. DNA of the CDR3: TGTGCCAGCAGCCCCGGCCTCAGGAGGGCTAATGAAAAACTGTTTTTT. Its protein product is CASSPGLRRANEKLFF.

This sequence joins TRBV5-5 and TRBJ2-7; perhaps TRBD1 as D (5 bases). CDR3 length equals 12 residues. Deletions cut 1 base from V and 7 bases from J, with 9 bases between. Germline loops: CDR1 SGHKS, CDR2 YYEKEE (reference sequence). The CDR3: CASSLPGWEQYF. CDR3 DNA sequence: TGTGCCAGCAGCTTGCCAGGGTGGGAGCAGTACTTC.